The text below deals with one T cell receptor (beta chain). Its antigen is undetermined. Sequencing was performed with immunoSEQ multiplex PCR; in TCRdb, only in-frame clones are kept and a portion is missing. In the table there are 1,400,000 or so clones, 97% to 99% of which are singletons. The data stem from a study of shared clonotypes between healthy human individuals. Notes on the study in general: Roughly 5% of naive CD4 clonotypes were common to four donors.

The V end lost 1 base, the J end lost 4 bases, and 18 bases lay between the germline ends. The CDR3 is made up of 16 amino acids. Germline CDR1 and CDR2: SGHRS and YFSETQ. This clonotype originated in a young man in good health. The specimen was naive CD4+ T cells sorted from blood. Regarding subset: CD45RA+ positively selected. The chain couples TRBV5-1 to TRBJ2-7; D might be TRBD1 (6 bases). DNA for the CDR3: TGCGCCAGCAGCTTGATAGGGCAGGGGTTCGATTACGAGCAGTACTTC. Protein sequence: CASSLIGQGFDYEQYF.